The TCR beta chain under discussion was sequenced for a study of blood T cell repertoires in COVID-19. Across the whole study: Acute-phase and convalescent COVID-19 samples originated in the United States, Italy and Spain. Sample material is recorded as cDNA or gDNA derived from T cells, B-cell-depleted T cells, or PBMCs.

Germline V CDR1 and CDR2: SSHAT, FNYEAQ (reference sequence). This CDR3 contains 16 residues. Seattle cases were enrolled at active infection and followed longitudinally. Authors' processing steps: Estimation of nucleated cell counts relied on the amplification of reference gene primers. Measured with immunoSEQ multiplex PCR; TCRdb has only the in-frame clones, and not every one. V and J calls and clone size follow that table, whereas D and trimming were derived from the DNA. The top ten clones hold 4.5% to 5.5% of a sample with about 250,000 clones, about 82% of them seen once. A remark on this clone: Its ends do not fully match the called genes, so a read error is possible.

Material: peripheral blood. The genes are TRBV7-7 and TRBJ2-2; tentatively, D is TRBD1 (6 bases). This clonotype originated in a man over 45 with COVID-19, enrolled during active disease. The CDR3 loop reads CASSRPGTQNTGELFF. The CDR3 nucleotides are TGTGCTAGCAGTAGGCCCGGGACACAGAACACCGGGGAGCTGTTTTTT.